This TCR beta chain was captured in a study of blood T cell repertoires in COVID-19. Study in general: Spain, Italy and the United States supplied samples that represented acute and convalescent COVID-19. PBMCs, B-cell-depleted T cells, or T cells were the source of the cDNA or gDNA that made up the material.

This CDR3 has 15 residues. CDR1 MNHEY and CDR2 SVGAGI come from the germline V gene. Trimming took 6 bases from V and 4 from J; bases not matched to a gene: 10. Recruited during active infection, patients (from Seattle) were subsequently followed longitudinally. Per the original methods: Reference gene primer amplification yielded estimated nucleated cell counts. TCRdb's copy holds only in-frame clones and misses some; the assay was immunoSEQ multiplex PCR. The D gene and trimming were derived from the DNA, and the V and J assignments and clone size from that table. The data contain under 75,000 clones, 72% of them singletons.

Sequenced material: peripheral blood. The receptor was isolated from a woman in her 70s with COVID-19, enrolled during active disease. The chain combines TRBV6-5 with TRBJ1-1; 8 nucleotides align to TRBD1. The CDR3 nucleotides are TGTGCCAGCAGGTTCACCGGGACAGGCGGCACTGAAGCTTTCTTT. Protein: CASRFTGTGGTEAFF.